The present T cell receptor (beta chain) was sequenced within a study of OX40 agonist ivuxolimab in advanced cancers. Study-wide background: Partial responses were achieved by three patients, of whom one had hepatocellular carcinoma and two had cutaneous melanoma.

CDR3 size: 13 residues. CDR1 and CDR2 from the germline V gene are LNHDA and SQIVND (reference sequence). V shed 6 bases and J shed 0 bases, with 6 bases lying between them. TCRdb's table, derived via immunoSEQ multiplex PCR, lists solely in-frame clones and lacks some. The sample consists of approximately 10,000 clones, 76% of them appearing once. Comment on this clone: In the same sample, other DNA sequences code for this CDR3.

The chain couples TRBV19 to TRBJ2-1; D may correspond to TRBD1 or TRBD2 (5 bases each). The clonotype was recovered from an adult with an advanced solid tumor such as melanoma, head and neck, liver or kidney cancer. The sample in question was CD4+ or CD8+ T cells sorted from blood, obtained in a trial of the OX40 agonist ivuxolimab. The CDR3 loop reads CASRGDSYNEQFF. Here the CDR3 DNA reads TGTGCCAGTAGGGGGGACTCCTACAATGAGCAGTTCTTC. The whole variable domain, filled in from reference TRBV19 and TRBJ2-1, reads DGGITQSPKYLFRKEGQNVTLSCEQNLNHDAMYWYRQDPGQGLRLIYYSQIVNDFQKGDIAEGYSVSREKKESFPLTVTSAQKNPTAFYLCASRGDSYNEQFFGPGTRLTVL.